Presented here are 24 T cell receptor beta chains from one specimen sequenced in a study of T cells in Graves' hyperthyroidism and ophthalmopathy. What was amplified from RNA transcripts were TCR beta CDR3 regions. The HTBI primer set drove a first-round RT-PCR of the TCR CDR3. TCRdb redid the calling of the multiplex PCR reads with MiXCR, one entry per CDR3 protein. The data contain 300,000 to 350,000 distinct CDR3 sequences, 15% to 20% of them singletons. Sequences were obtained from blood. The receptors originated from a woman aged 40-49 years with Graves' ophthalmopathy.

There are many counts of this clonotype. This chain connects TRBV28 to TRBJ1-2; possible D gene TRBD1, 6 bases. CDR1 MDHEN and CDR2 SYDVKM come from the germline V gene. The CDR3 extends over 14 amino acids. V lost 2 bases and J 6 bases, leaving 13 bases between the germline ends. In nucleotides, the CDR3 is TGTGCCAGCAGTTTAGGGGGGCGGATCAATGGCTACACCTTC. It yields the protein CASSLGGRINGYTF.

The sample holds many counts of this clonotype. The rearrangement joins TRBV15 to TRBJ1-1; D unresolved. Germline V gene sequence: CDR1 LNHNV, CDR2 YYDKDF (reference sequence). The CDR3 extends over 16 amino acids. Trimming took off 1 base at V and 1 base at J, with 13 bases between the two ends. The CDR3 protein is CATSRASMVGNTEAFF. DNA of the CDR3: TGTGCCACCAGCAGAGCCTCCATGGTAGGGAACACTGAAGCTTTCTTT.

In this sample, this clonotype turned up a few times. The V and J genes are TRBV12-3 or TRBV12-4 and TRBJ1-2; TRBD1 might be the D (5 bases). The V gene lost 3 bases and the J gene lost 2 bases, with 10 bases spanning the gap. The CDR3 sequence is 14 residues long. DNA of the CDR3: TGTGCCAGCAGTTTGTCAGGGAAGAACTATGGCTACACCTTC. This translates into CASSLSGKNYGYTF.

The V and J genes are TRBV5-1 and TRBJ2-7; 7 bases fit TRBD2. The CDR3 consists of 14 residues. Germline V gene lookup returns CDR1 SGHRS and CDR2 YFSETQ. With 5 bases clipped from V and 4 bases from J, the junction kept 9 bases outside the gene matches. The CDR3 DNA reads TGCGCCAGCAGAGATGAAGGGAGGGTTTACGAGCAGTACTTC. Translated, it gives CASRDEGRVYEQYF. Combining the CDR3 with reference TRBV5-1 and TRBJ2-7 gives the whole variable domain KAGVTQTPRYLIKTRGQQVTLSCSPISGHRSVSWYQQTPGQGLQFLFEYFSETQRNKGNFPGRFSGRQFSNSRSEMNVSTLELGDSALYLCASRDEGRVYEQYFGPGTRLTVT.

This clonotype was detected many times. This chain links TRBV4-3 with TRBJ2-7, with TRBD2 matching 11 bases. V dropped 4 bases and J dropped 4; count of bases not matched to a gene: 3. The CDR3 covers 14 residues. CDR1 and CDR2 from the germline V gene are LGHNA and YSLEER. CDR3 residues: CASSPRLAGYEQYF. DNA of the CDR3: TGCGCCAGCAGCCCCAGACTAGCGGGGTACGAGCAGTACTTC.

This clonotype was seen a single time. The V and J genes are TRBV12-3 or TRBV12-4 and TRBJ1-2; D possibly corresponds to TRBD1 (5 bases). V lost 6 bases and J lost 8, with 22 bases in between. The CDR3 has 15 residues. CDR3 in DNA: TGTGCCAGCAGCCTAGGGAGGGACCCGCGGGACGGCTACACCTTC. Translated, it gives CASSLGRDPRDGYTF.

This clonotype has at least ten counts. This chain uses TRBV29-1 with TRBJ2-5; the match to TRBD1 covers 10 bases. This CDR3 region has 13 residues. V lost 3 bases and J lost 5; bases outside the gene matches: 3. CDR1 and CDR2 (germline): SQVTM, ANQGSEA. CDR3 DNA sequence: TGCAGCGTTGAGGGACAGGGGACGGAGACCCAGTACTTC. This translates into CSVEGQGTETQYF.

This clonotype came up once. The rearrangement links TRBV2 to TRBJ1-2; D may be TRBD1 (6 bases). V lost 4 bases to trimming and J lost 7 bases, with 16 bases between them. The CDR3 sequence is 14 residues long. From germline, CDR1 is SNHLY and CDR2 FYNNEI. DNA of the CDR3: TGTGCCAGCAGTGTCGTAGGGGGTCCGGCTGGCTACACCTTC. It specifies CASSVVGGPAGYTF.

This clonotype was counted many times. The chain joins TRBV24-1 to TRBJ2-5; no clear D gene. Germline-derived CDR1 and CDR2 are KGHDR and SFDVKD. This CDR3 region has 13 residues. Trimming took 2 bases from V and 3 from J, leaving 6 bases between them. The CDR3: CATSDSPEETQYF. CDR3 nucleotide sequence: TGTGCCACCAGTGATTCCCCAGAAGAGACCCAGTACTTC.

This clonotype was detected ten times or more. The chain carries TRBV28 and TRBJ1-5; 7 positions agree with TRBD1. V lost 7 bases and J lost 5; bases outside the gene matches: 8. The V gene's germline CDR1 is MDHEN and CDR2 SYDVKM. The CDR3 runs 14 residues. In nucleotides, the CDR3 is TGTGCCAGCACCGAAATCACAGGGGATCAGCCCCAGCATTTT. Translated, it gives CASTEITGDQPQHF.

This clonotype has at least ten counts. In DNA form, the CDR3 reads TGTGCCAGCAGTCCCACTCCGTCGACAGGGAAACAGCCCCAGCATTTT. Its protein is CASSPTPSTGKQPQHF. The rearrangement joins TRBV7-8 to TRBJ1-5; 7 nucleotides agree with TRBD1. Germline V gene sequence: CDR1 SGHVS, CDR2 FQNEAQ. This CDR3 contains 16 residues. Germline trimming cut 6 bases from V and 7 bases from J; bases unmatched to any gene: 15.

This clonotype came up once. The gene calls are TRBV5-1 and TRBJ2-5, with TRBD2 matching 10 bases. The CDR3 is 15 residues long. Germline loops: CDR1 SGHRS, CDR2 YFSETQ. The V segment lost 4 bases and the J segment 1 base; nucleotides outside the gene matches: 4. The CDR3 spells CASSRGLAFQETQYF. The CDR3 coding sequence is TGCGCCAGCAGCAGGGGACTAGCGTTCCAAGAGACCCAGTACTTC.

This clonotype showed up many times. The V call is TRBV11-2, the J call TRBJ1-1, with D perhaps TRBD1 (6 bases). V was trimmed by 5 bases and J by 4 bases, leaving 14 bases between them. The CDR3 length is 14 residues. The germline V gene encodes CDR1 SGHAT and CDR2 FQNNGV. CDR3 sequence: CASSISGGATEAFF. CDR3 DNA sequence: TGTGCCAGCAGCATATCTGGGGGCGCCACTGAAGCTTTCTTT.

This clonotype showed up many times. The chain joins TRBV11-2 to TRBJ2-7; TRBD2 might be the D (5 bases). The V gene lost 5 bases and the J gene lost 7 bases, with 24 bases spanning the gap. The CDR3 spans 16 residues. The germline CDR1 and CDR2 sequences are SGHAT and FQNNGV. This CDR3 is CASSPSLLVASREQYF. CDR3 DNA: TGTGCCAGCAGCCCCAGTCTACTAGTGGCGTCGCGAGAGCAGTACTTC.

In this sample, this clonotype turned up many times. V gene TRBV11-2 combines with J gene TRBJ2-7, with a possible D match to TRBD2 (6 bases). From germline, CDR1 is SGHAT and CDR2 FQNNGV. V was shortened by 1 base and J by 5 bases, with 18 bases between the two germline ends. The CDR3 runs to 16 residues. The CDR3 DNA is TGTGCCAGCAGCTTAGGACGGGGTGCGGGGTACAACGAGCAGTACTTC. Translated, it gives CASSLGRGAGYNEQYF.

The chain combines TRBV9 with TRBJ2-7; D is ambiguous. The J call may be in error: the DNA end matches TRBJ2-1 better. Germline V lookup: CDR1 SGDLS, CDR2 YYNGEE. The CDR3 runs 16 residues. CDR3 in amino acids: CASSPEDLYGGYEQFF. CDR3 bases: TGTGCCAGCAGCCCAGAGGACCTGTACGGTGGGTACGAGCAGTTCTTC.

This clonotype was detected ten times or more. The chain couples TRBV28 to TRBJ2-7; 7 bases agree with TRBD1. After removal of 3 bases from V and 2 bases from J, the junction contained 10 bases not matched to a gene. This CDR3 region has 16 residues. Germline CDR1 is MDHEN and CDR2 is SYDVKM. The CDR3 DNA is TGTGCCAGCAGTTTTCATTGGGGACAGAGAACCTACGAGCAGTACTTC. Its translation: CASSFHWGQRTYEQYF.

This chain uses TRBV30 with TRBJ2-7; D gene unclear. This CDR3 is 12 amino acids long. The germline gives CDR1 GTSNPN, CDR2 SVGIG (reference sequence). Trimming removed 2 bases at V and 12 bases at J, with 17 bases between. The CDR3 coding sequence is TGTGCCTGGAGTCTGGCCGGCCATTTCTTGTACTTC. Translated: CAWSLAGHFLYF.

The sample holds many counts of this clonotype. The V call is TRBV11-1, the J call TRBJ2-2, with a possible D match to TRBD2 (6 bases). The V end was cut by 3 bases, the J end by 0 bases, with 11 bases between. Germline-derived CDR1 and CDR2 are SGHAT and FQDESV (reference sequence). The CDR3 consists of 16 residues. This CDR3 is CASSFAAGTNTGELFF. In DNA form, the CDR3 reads TGTGCCAGCAGCTTTGCGGCGGGGACGAACACCGGGGAGCTGTTTTTT.

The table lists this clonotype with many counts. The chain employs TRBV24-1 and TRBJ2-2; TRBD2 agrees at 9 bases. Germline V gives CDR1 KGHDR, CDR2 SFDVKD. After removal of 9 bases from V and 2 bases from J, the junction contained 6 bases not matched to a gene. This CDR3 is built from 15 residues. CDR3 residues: CATQRGVVNTGELFF. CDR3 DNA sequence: TGTGCCACCCAGCGGGGGGTGGTTAACACCGGGGAGCTGTTTTTT.

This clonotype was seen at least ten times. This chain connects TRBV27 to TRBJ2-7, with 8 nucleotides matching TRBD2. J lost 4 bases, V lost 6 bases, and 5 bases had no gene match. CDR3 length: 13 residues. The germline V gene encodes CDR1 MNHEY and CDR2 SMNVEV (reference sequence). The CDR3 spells CASRLAAHYEQYF. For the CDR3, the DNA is TGTGCCAGCAGACTAGCGGCCCATTACGAGCAGTACTTC.

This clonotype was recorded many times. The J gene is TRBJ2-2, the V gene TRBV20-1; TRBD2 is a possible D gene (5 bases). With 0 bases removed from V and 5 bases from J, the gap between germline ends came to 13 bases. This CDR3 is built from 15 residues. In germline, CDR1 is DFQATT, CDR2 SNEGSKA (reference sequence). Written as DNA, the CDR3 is TGCAGTGCTAGAGAGTTTCGGACTCCGACCGGGGAGCTGTTTTTT. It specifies CSAREFRTPTGELFF.

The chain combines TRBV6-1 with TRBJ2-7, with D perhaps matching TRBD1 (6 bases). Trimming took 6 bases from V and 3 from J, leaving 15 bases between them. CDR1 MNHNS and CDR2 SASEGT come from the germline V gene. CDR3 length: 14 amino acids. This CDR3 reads CASSQALGGYEQYF. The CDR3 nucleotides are TGTGCCAGCAGCCAAGCTCTAGGGGGCTACGAGCAGTACTTC.

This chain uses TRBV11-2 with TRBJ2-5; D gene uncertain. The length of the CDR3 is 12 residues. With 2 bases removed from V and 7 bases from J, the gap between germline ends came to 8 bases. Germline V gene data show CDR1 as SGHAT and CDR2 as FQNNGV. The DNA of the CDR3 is TGTGCCAGCAGCTTAATCCCCTTGACCCAGTACTTC. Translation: CASSLIPLTQYF.